The rows below give T cell receptor beta chains drawn from one sample of a study of blood T cell repertoires in COVID-19. Assay used: immunoSEQ multiplex PCR; TCRdb lists only in-frame clones, some missing. Of about 170,000 clones listed, over 70% were seen once; the top ten hold roughly a fifth. Material for sequencing was peripheral blood. These receptors were taken from a woman in her 70s who had recovered from COVID-19. Both conserved end residues are part of each CDR3. Each record gives: D gene, V gene, clone size, J gene, CDR3 DNA, CDR3 protein. A D gene is named only where the DNA matches it firmly. Expanded clones are given a class, and other clones once, few, many or no size at all.

D gene: -; V gene: TRBV27; clone size: -; J gene: TRBJ2-7; CDR3 DNA: TGTGCCAGCAGTTTCCGAGGTCGGCGCGAGCAGTACTTC; CDR3 protein: CASSFRGRREQYF
D gene: TRBD2; V gene: TRBV5-1; clone size: -; J gene: TRBJ2-1; CDR3 DNA: TGCGCCAGCAGCTTGGGGGGACTAGCGATTGAGCAGTTCTTC; CDR3 protein: CASSLGGLAIEQFF
D gene: -; V gene: TRBV7-2; clone size: -; J gene: TRBJ2-3; CDR3 DNA: TGTGCCAGCACCGGGAGAGGGCCTGGTACAGATACGCAGTATTTT; CDR3 protein: CASTGRGPGTDTQYF
D gene: TRBD1; V gene: TRBV5-1; clone size: -; J gene: TRBJ1-1; CDR3 DNA: TGCGCCAGCGGGGGACAGTTCGGCACTGAAGCTTTCTTT; CDR3 protein: CASGGQFGTEAFF
D gene: -; V gene: TRBV9; clone size: once; J gene: TRBJ2-3; CDR3 DNA: TGTGCCAGCAGCGCCGACTCTGCTAGCACAGATACGCAGTATTTT; CDR3 protein: CASSADSASTDTQYF
D gene: TRBD1; V gene: TRBV19; clone size: -; J gene: TRBJ2-5; CDR3 DNA: TGTGCCAGTAGTATCGGCGCTCTGGGACAGGGCCAAGAGACCCAGTACTTC; CDR3 protein: CASSIGALGQGQETQYF
D gene: TRBD1; V gene: TRBV5-1; clone size: -; J gene: TRBJ1-1; CDR3 DNA: TGCGCCAGCAGCTTTCTTCCCAGGGGGACTGAAGCTTTCTTT; CDR3 protein: CASSFLPRGTEAFF
D gene: -; V gene: TRBV5-4; clone size: few; J gene: TRBJ1-3; CDR3 DNA: TGTGCCAGCAGCTTGGAGGGGACACTAGGAAACACCATATATTTT; CDR3 protein: CASSLEGTLGNTIYF
D gene: -; V gene: TRBV5-1; clone size: -; J gene: TRBJ2-1; CDR3 DNA: TGCGCCAGCAGCCCCTCGGACCCTGGGAGAAAGGAGCAGTTCTTC; CDR3 protein: CASSPSDPGRKEQFF
D gene: -; V gene: TRBV30; clone size: -; J gene: TRBJ2-3; CDR3 DNA: TGTGCCTGGAGTCTCGGAGACAGGAGATTTTTT; CDR3 protein: CAWSLGDRRFF
D gene: TRBD1; V gene: TRBV28; clone size: -; J gene: TRBJ2-5; CDR3 DNA: TGTGCCAGCAGTCCCCAGGGGGCCGCCAAAGAGACCCAGTACTTC; CDR3 protein: CASSPQGAAKETQYF
D gene: TRBD1; V gene: TRBV19; clone size: -; J gene: TRBJ1-5; CDR3 DNA: TGTGCCAGTAGCCTACCCGACAGGGCACGCCAGCCCCAGCATTTT; CDR3 protein: CASSLPDRARQPQHF
D gene: -; V gene: TRBV18; clone size: -; J gene: TRBJ2-1; CDR3 DNA: TGTGCCAGCTCACCAGGGGGCCCGCTTGGGCAGTTCTTC; CDR3 protein: CASSPGGPLGQFF
D gene: -; V gene: TRBV7-2; clone size: -; J gene: TRBJ2-7; CDR3 DNA: TGTGCCAGCACTCCTCGGTTGGGAGCGGGCTACGAGCAGTACTTC; CDR3 protein: CASTPRLGAGYEQYF
D gene: -; V gene: TRBV7-3; clone size: -; J gene: TRBJ2-2; CDR3 DNA: TGTGCCAGCACGTCGAACACCGGGGAGCTGTTTTTT; CDR3 protein: CASTSNTGELFF
D gene: -; V gene: TRBV5-5; clone size: -; J gene: TRBJ1-3; CDR3 DNA: TGTGCCAGCAGCTCCCGGGGAGGGCCCTCTGGAAACACCATATATTTT; CDR3 protein: CASSSRGGPSGNTIYF
D gene: -; V gene: TRBV28; clone size: -; J gene: TRBJ2-7; CDR3 DNA: TGTGCCAGCAGTTTAGGCGGCATCGGTCAGGAGCAGTACTTC; CDR3 protein: CASSLGGIGQEQYF
D gene: -; V gene: TRBV7-8; clone size: -; J gene: TRBJ2-1; CDR3 DNA: TGTGCCAGCAGCTTAGGTCTGACAGGAAGCTCCTACAATGAGCAGTTCTTC; CDR3 protein: CASSLGLTGSSYNEQFF
D gene: TRBD2; V gene: TRBV29-1; clone size: -; J gene: TRBJ2-7; CDR3 DNA: TGCAGCGTTGATGGGGGAGGGAGTTACGAGCAGTACTTC; CDR3 protein: CSVDGGGSYEQYF
D gene: TRBD1; V gene: TRBV5-1; clone size: -; J gene: TRBJ1-4; CDR3 DNA: TGCGCCAGCAGCTCGAACAGGGGGATAGGTGAAAAACTGTTTTTT; CDR3 protein: CASSSNRGIGEKLFF
D gene: TRBD2; V gene: TRBV7-3; clone size: -; J gene: TRBJ2-7; CDR3 DNA: TGTGCCAGCAGCTTAAGTCCTAGCGGAGACTACGAGCAGTACTTC; CDR3 protein: CASSLSPSGDYEQYF
D gene: -; V gene: TRBV4-2; clone size: -; J gene: TRBJ1-2; CDR3 DNA: TGTGCCAGCAGCCAAGGCCCCACGGGGGGCGCGGTGGGCTACACCTTC; CDR3 protein: CASSQGPTGGAVGYTF
D gene: TRBD1; V gene: TRBV7-8; clone size: few; J gene: TRBJ2-5; CDR3 DNA: TGTGCCAGCAGCTTTAGGACAGGGGGCCAAGAGACCCAGTACTTC; CDR3 protein: CASSFRTGGQETQYF
D gene: TRBD1; V gene: TRBV2; clone size: -; J gene: TRBJ1-4; CDR3 DNA: TGTGCCAGCAGTGCCACAGGGGGCGGTGAAAAACTGTTTTTT; CDR3 protein: CASSATGGGEKLFF
D gene: -; V gene: TRBV4-1; clone size: -; J gene: TRBJ2-2; CDR3 DNA: TGCGCCAGCAGAAGAATAGCATTACCCAACACCGGGGAGCTGTTTTTT; CDR3 protein: CASRRIALPNTGELFF
D gene: -; V gene: TRBV6-6; clone size: -; J gene: TRBJ1-1; CDR3 DNA: TGTGCCAGCAGTCCCTGGGCGTGGTCGGCTTTCTTT; CDR3 protein: CASSPWAWSAFF
D gene: TRBD1; V gene: TRBV7-9; clone size: -; J gene: TRBJ2-1; CDR3 DNA: TGTGCCAGCAGGCCCCGGGACAGGGGATACAATGAGCAGTTCTTC; CDR3 protein: CASRPRDRGYNEQFF
D gene: -; V gene: TRBV5-6; clone size: -; J gene: TRBJ2-7; CDR3 DNA: TGTGCCAGCAGCAAGGCAGGGGCAGGTCGCTTCTACGAGCAGTACTTC; CDR3 protein: CASSKAGAGRFYEQYF
D gene: TRBD2; V gene: TRBV9; clone size: -; J gene: TRBJ2-2; CDR3 DNA: TGTGCCAGCAGCGTAGCTGGGACGGGGGGGGACACCGGGGAGCTGTTTTTT; CDR3 protein: CASSVAGTGGDTGELFF
D gene: TRBD2; V gene: TRBV15; clone size: once; J gene: TRBJ2-5; CDR3 DNA: TGTGCCACCAGCAGAGGGGGGGGACTAGAGACCCAGTACTTC; CDR3 protein: CATSRGGGLETQYF
D gene: -; V gene: TRBV19; clone size: -; J gene: TRBJ1-6; CDR3 DNA: TGTGCCAGTAGTATGTATCAAGGGGCCGGCTCACCCCTCCACTTT; CDR3 protein: CASSMYQGAGSPLHF
D gene: TRBD1; V gene: TRBV4-2; clone size: -; J gene: TRBJ2-4; CDR3 DNA: TGTGCCAGCAGCTCCCAGGGGGCGAAGGCCAAAAACATTCAGTACTTC; CDR3 protein: CASSSQGAKAKNIQYF
D gene: TRBD2; V gene: TRBV6-2/TRBV6-3; clone size: -; J gene: TRBJ2-1; CDR3 DNA: TGTGCCAGCAGTTACCCGGGACTAGCTAACAATGAGCAGTTCTTC; CDR3 protein: CASSYPGLANNEQFF
D gene: -; V gene: TRBV7-8; clone size: -; J gene: TRBJ2-1; CDR3 DNA: TGTGCCAGCAGCTTAAGGGTGGGCGGGGAGGCTGAGCAGTTCTTC; CDR3 protein: CASSLRVGGEAEQFF
D gene: -; V gene: TRBV4-2; clone size: -; J gene: TRBJ2-5; CDR3 DNA: TGTGCCAGCAGCCCCTTAAAACAGGGTGTGGGCCAAGAGACCCAGTACTTC; CDR3 protein: CASSPLKQGVGQETQYF
D gene: TRBD1; V gene: TRBV7-9; clone size: -; J gene: TRBJ2-7; CDR3 DNA: TGTGCCAGCAGCTTAGGACAGGGGAGCTCCTACGAGCAGTACTTC; CDR3 protein: CASSLGQGSSYEQYF
D gene: TRBD1; V gene: TRBV11-3; clone size: -; J gene: TRBJ2-7; CDR3 DNA: TGTGCCAGCAGCCCCGGGACAGGGGGTCCTGACGAGCAGTACTTC; CDR3 protein: CASSPGTGGPDEQYF
D gene: TRBD2; V gene: TRBV7-2; clone size: many; J gene: TRBJ2-7; CDR3 DNA: TGTGCCAGCAGCAAAAGACTAGCGGGAGCTGTTGGCGAGCAGTACTTC; CDR3 protein: CASSKRLAGAVGEQYF
D gene: TRBD2; V gene: TRBV19; clone size: once; J gene: TRBJ2-5; CDR3 DNA: TGTGCCAGTAGTCCACAGCGGGGGGGGGATCAAGAGACCCAGTACTTC; CDR3 protein: CASSPQRGGDQETQYF
D gene: -; V gene: TRBV11-2; clone size: -; J gene: TRBJ2-2; CDR3 DNA: TGTGCCAGCAGCTTAGTTGGCCGTCCGAACACCGGGGAGCTGTTTTTT; CDR3 protein: CASSLVGRPNTGELFF
D gene: -; V gene: TRBV18; clone size: -; J gene: TRBJ2-7; CDR3 DNA: TGTGCCAGCTCACCCCCTTTGGGCGACTCCTACGAGCAGTACTTC; CDR3 protein: CASSPPLGDSYEQYF
D gene: TRBD2; V gene: TRBV20-1; clone size: -; J gene: TRBJ2-6; CDR3 DNA: TGCAGTGCTAGTGGGCCTAGCGGGGGAAGAGGGTTGGGGCCTGGGGCCAACGTCCTGACTTTC; CDR3 protein: CSASGPSGGRGLGPGANVLTF
D gene: -; V gene: TRBV2; clone size: -; J gene: TRBJ2-3; CDR3 DNA: TGTGCCAGCACTCCCCTTGCGGCTTACACAGATACGCAGTATTTT; CDR3 protein: CASTPLAAYTDTQYF
D gene: -; V gene: TRBV6-2/TRBV6-3; clone size: once; J gene: TRBJ1-2; CDR3 DNA: TGTGCCAGCAGTTACGTGGGCACCTACTATGGCTACACCTTC; CDR3 protein: CASSYVGTYYGYTF
D gene: TRBD1; V gene: TRBV30; clone size: -; J gene: TRBJ1-2; CDR3 DNA: TGTGCCTGGACCCCTGGGGGCAGGGGGCGGGGTGGCTACACCTTC; CDR3 protein: CAWTPGGRGRGGYTF
D gene: -; V gene: TRBV28; clone size: -; J gene: TRBJ1-2; CDR3 DNA: TGTGCCAGCATGGTCCTAAACTATGGCTACACCTTC; CDR3 protein: CASMVLNYGYTF
D gene: -; V gene: TRBV9; clone size: -; J gene: TRBJ2-1; CDR3 DNA: TGTGCCAGCAGCGTGCCAGGACTATACAATGAGCAGTTCTTC; CDR3 protein: CASSVPGLYNEQFF
D gene: -; V gene: TRBV5-6; clone size: once; J gene: TRBJ1-2; CDR3 DNA: TGTGCCAGCAGCTTGTCCGGTTTTAGAATGGGCTACACCTTC; CDR3 protein: CASSLSGFRMGYTF
D gene: TRBD2; V gene: TRBV2; clone size: few; J gene: TRBJ2-1; CDR3 DNA: TGTGCCAGCAGGACTAGCCAGGCCTACAATGAGCAGTTCTTC; CDR3 protein: CASRTSQAYNEQFF
D gene: TRBD2; V gene: TRBV28; clone size: once; J gene: TRBJ2-7; CDR3 DNA: TGTGCCAGCAGTCCCCGACTAGCGGGCTACGAGCAGTACTTC; CDR3 protein: CASSPRLAGYEQYF
D gene: TRBD1; V gene: TRBV7-2; clone size: -; J gene: TRBJ2-7; CDR3 DNA: TGTGCCAGCAGCCCACAGGGACAGGGTATCCACGAGCAGTACTTC; CDR3 protein: CASSPQGQGIHEQYF
D gene: -; V gene: TRBV28; clone size: -; J gene: TRBJ2-7; CDR3 DNA: TGTGCCAGCAGTTTAGTAGGACACCCCTACGAGCAGTACTTC; CDR3 protein: CASSLVGHPYEQYF
D gene: -; V gene: TRBV5-1; clone size: -; J gene: TRBJ1-3; CDR3 DNA: TGCGCCAGCAGCCCAAATTCGGGAGGCTCTGGAAACACCATATATTTT; CDR3 protein: CASSPNSGGSGNTIYF
D gene: TRBD2; V gene: TRBV7-3; clone size: -; J gene: TRBJ2-1; CDR3 DNA: TGTGCCAGCAACCCAGGAGGGAGCGGGGGGTACAATGAGCAGTTCTTC; CDR3 protein: CASNPGGSGGYNEQFF
D gene: -; V gene: TRBV18; clone size: once; J gene: TRBJ2-5; CDR3 DNA: TGTGCCAGCTCACCAAGTAGCGAGCAAGAGACCCAGTACTTC; CDR3 protein: CASSPSSEQETQYF
D gene: -; V gene: TRBV29-1; clone size: -; J gene: TRBJ1-3; CDR3 DNA: TGCAGCGTTGGGGGGGGCTCGGGTGGAAACACCATATATTTT; CDR3 protein: CSVGGGSGGNTIYF
D gene: -; V gene: TRBV19; clone size: -; J gene: TRBJ1-2; CDR3 DNA: TGTGCCAGTAGCTGGGACTCTACGGACTATGGCTACACCTTC; CDR3 protein: CASSWDSTDYGYTF